This T cell receptor beta chain was observed in a study of early T cells in non-severe SARS-CoV-2 infection. MiXCR was run by TCRdb on the 5' RACE reads, yielding one entry per CDR3 protein. The repertoire consists of about 45,000 distinct CDR3 sequences, with 9.5% to 13% occurring once and the leading ten covering roughly 22%. The V gene lost 0 bases and the J gene lost 4 bases, with 10 bases spanning the gap. The CDR3 covers 15 residues. Germline CDR1 and CDR2: MNHNY and SVGAGI (reference sequence). The TCR sequence derives from an adult who was a healthcare worker with PCR-confirmed SARS-CoV-2 infection or an uninfected control (not recorded which). Material: whole blood. V gene TRBV6-6 combines with J gene TRBJ2-1, with D possibly matching TRBD2 (6 bases). The CDR3 DNA reads as TGTGCCAGCAGTTACTCTAGTAGCGGTTACAATGAGCAGTTCTTC. Residues: CASSYSSSGYNEQFF.